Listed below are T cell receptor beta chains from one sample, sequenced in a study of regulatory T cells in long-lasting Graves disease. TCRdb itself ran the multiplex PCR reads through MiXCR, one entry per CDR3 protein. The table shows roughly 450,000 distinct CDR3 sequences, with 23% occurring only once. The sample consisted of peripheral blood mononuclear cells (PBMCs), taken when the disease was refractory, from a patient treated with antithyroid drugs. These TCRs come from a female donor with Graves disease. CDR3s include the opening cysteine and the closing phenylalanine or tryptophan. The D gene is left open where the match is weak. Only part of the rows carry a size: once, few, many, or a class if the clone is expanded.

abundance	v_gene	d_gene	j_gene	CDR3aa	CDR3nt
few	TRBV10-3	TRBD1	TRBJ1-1	CAIREKGQTNTEAFF	TGTGCCATCAGGGAAAAGGGACAGACGAACACTGAAGCTTTCTTT
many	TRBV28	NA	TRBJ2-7	CASRTPGRAHEQYF	TGTGCCAGCCGTACTCCTGGCAGGGCCCACGAGCAGTACTTC
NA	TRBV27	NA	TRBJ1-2	CASSSPGQYGYTF	TGTGCCAGCAGTTCCCCGGGTCAATATGGCTACACCTTC
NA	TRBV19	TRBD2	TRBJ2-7	CASSRTSGFSSSYEQYF	TGTGCCAGTAGTAGGACTAGCGGGTTCTCTAGCTCCTACGAGCAGTACTTC
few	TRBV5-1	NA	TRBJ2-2	CASSFDGLTGELFF	TGCGCCAGCAGCTTCGACGGATTAACCGGGGAGCTGTTTTTT
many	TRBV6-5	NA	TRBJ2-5	CASSYWQNQETQYF	TGTGCCAGCAGTTATTGGCAGAACCAAGAGACCCAGTACTTC
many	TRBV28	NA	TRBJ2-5	CASSLIAVQETQYF	TGTGCCAGCAGTCTAATAGCGGTACAAGAGACCCAGTACTTC
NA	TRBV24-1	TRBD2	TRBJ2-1	CATSDYLAGSTFVFF	TGTGCCACCAGTGACTACCTAGCGGGTTCGACATTCGTCTTCTTC
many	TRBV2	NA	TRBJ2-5	CASSGRQETQYF	TGTGCCAGCAGTGGTCGGCAAGAGACCCAGTACTTC
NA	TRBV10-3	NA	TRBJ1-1	CATTLNLDTEAFF	TGTGCCACCACTCTCAACTTGGACACTGAAGCTTTCTTT
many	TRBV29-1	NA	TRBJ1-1	CSVVPENTEAFF	TGCAGCGTTGTGCCGGAGAACACTGAAGCTTTCTTT
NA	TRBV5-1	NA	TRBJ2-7	CASSSNHGGHLPYEQYF	TGCGCCAGCAGCTCTAATCACGGGGGGCACTTGCCCTACGAGCAGTACTTC
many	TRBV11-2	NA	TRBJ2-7	CASSLERLQINEQYF	TGTGCCAGCAGCTTAGAGAGGCTCCAGATAAACGAGCAGTACTTC
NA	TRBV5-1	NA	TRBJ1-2	CASSLNTGLYGYTF	TGCGCCAGCAGCTTAAACACAGGGCTATATGGCTACACCTTC
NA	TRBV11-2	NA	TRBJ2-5	CASSSRIGEETQYF	TGTGCCAGCAGCTCGCGTATCGGCGAAGAGACCCAGTACTTC
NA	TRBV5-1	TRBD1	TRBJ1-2	CASSLDDRAGYGYTF	TGCGCCAGCAGCTTGGACGACAGGGCAGGCTATGGCTACACCTTC
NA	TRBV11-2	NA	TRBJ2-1	CASSQFNEQFF	TGTGCCAGCAGCCAGTTCAATGAGCAGTTCTTC
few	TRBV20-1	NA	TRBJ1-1	CSARDGSAEAFF	TGCAGTGCTAGAGATGGGAGCGCTGAAGCTTTCTTT
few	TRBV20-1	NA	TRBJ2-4	CSARVGTHLAKNIQYF	TGCAGTGCTAGAGTGGGGACCCATCTAGCCAAAAACATTCAGTACTTC
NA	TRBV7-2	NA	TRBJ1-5	CASSSGKRDQPQHF	TGTGCCAGCAGCTCAGGGAAGCGGGATCAGCCCCAGCATTTT
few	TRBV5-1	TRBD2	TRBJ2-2	CASTWTSGRTGELFF	TGCGCCAGCACCTGGACTAGCGGGAGGACCGGGGAGCTGTTTTTT
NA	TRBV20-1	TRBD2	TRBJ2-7	CSAASGLKDGEQYF	TGCAGTGCAGCTAGCGGGCTAAAAGACGGCGAGCAGTACTTC
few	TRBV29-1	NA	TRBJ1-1	CSVDQGGAEAFF	TGCAGCGTTGACCAGGGTGGCGCTGAAGCTTTCTTT
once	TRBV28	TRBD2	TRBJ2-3	CASSFNPVAGGPTDTQYF	TGTGCCAGCAGTTTTAATCCGGTAGCGGGAGGGCCCACAGATACGCAGTATTTT
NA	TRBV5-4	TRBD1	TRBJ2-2	CASSIGTGDRELFF	TGTGCCAGCAGCATAGGGACAGGGGATAGAGAGCTGTTTTTT
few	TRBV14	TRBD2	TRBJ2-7	CASSPILGTSHYEQYF	TGTGCCAGCAGCCCTATACTTGGGACTAGCCACTACGAGCAGTACTTC
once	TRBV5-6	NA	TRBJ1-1	CASSVRGEAFF	TGTGCCAGCAGCGTCCGGGGGGAAGCTTTCTTT